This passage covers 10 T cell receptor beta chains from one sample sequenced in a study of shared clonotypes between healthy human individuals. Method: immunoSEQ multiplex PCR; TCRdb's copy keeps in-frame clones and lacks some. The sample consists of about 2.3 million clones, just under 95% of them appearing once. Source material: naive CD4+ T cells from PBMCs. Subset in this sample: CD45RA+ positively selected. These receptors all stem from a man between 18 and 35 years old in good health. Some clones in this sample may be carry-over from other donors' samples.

CDR3 amino acids: CASSPLGPGTSGYEQYF. The CDR3 DNA is TGCGCCAGCAGCCCGCTGGGGCCCGGGACTAGCGGCTACGAGCAGTACTTC. The chain couples TRBV5-1 to TRBJ2-5; 11 bases are a match to TRBD2. The J call may be wrong; the DNA end is better matched by TRBJ2-7. CDR3 length: 17 residues. The germline gives CDR1 SGHRS, CDR2 YFSETQ.

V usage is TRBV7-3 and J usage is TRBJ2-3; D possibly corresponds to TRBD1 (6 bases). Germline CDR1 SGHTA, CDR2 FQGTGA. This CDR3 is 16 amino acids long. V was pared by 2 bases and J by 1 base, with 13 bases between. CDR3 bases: TGTGCCAGCAGCTTACAGGGGCCTGGACGCACAGATACGCAGTATTTT. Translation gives CASSLQGPGRTDTQYF.

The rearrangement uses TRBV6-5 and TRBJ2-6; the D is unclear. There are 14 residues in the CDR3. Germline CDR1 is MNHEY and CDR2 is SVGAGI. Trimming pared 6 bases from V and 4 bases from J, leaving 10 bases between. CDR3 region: CASSQPSGANVLTF. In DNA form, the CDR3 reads TGTGCCAGCAGCCAGCCCAGCGGGGCCAACGTCCTGACTTTC.

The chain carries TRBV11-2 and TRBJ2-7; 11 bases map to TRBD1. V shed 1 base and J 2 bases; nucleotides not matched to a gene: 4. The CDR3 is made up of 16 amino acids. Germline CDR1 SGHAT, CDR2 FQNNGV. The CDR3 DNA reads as TGTGCCAGCAGCTTAGCCCCGGGACAGGGGGCCTACGAGCAGTACTTC. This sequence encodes CASSLAPGQGAYEQYF.

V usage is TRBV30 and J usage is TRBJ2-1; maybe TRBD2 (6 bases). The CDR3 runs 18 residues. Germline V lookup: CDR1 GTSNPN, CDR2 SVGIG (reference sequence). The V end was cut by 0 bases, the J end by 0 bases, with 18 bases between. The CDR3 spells CAWSVGRDFYSSYNEQFF. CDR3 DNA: TGTGCCTGGAGTGTAGGGCGGGACTTTTATAGCTCCTACAATGAGCAGTTCTTC.

As DNA, the CDR3 is TGTGCCAGCAGCCGACTAGCGGTTGGGCTGGGAAATGAGCAGTTCTTC. It yields the protein CASSRLAVGLGNEQFF. This chain joins TRBV27 and TRBJ2-1; 9 positions match TRBD2. The length of the CDR3 is 16 residues. J was trimmed by 7 bases and V by 6 bases; bases with no gene match: 13. CDR1 and CDR2 (germline): MNHEY, SMNVEV (reference sequence).

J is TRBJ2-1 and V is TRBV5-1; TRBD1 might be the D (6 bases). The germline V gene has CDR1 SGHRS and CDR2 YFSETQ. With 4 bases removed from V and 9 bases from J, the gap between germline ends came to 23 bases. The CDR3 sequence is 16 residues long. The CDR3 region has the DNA TGCGCCAGCAGCCGACCAAGCGGCTATCTACAGGGTGAGCAGTTCTTC. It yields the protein CASSRPSGYLQGEQFF.

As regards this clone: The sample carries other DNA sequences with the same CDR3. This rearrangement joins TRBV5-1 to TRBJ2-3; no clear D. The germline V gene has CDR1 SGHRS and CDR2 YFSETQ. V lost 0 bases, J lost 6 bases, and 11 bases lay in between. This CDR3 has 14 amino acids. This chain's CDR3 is CASSLGAVTDTQYF. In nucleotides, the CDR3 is TGCGCCAGCAGCTTGGGGGCAGTGACGGATACGCAGTATTTT.

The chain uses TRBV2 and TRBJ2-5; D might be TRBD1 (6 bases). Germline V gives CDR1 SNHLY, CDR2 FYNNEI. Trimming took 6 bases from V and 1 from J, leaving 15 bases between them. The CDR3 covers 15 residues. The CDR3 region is CASSGPGTPQETQYF. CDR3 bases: TGTGCCAGCAGCGGACCCGGGACACCCCAAGAGACCCAGTACTTC.

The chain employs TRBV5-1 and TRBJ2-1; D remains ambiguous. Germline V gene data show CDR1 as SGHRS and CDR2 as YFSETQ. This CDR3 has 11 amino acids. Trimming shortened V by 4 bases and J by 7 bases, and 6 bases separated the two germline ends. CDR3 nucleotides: TGCGCCAGCAGCGTAACAAATGAGCAGTTCTTC. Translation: CASSVTNEQFF.